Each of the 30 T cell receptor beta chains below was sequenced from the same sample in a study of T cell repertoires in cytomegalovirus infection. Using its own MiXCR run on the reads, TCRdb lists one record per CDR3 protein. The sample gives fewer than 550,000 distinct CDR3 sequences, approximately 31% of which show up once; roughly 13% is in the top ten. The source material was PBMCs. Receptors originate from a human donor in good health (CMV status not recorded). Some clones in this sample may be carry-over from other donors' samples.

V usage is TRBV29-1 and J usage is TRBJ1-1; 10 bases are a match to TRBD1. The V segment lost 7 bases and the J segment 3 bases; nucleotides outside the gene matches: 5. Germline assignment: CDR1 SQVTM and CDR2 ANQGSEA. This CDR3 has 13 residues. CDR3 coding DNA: TGCAGCGCAAGACAGGGGGCGCACACTGAAGCTTTCTTT. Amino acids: CSARQGAHTEAFF.

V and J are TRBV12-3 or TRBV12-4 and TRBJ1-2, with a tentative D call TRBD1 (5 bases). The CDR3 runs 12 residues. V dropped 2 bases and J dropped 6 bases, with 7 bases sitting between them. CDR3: CASSLPGNGYTF. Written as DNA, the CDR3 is TGTGCCAGCAGTTTACCAGGGAATGGCTACACCTTC.

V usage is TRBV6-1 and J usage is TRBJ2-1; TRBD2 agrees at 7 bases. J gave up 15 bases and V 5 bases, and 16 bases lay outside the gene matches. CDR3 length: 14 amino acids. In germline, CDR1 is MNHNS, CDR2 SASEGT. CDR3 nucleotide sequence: TGTGCCAGCAGTTATAGCGGGCATCTCGGGGGGTTGTTCTTC. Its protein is CASSYSGHLGGLFF.

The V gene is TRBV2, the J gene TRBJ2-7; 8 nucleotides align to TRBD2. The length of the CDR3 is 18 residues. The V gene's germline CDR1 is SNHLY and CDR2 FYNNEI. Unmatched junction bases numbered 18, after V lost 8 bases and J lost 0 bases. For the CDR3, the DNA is TGTGCCAGCGGGAACCGGGACGGTGGCGGGGGGACCTCCTACGAGCAGTACTTC. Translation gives CASGNRDGGGGTSYEQYF.

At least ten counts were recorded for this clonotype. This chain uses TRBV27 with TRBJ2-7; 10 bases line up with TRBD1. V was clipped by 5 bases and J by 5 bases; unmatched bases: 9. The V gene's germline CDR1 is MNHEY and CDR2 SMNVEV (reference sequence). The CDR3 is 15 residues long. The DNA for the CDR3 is TGTGCCAGCAGTCCCCCCGGGACAGGGGCCCACGAGCAGTACTTC. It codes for CASSPPGTGAHEQYF.

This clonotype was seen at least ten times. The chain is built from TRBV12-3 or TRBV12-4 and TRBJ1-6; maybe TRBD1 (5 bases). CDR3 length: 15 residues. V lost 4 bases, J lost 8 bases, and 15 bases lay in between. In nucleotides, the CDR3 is TGTGCCAGCAGTTCCAGGGTATCCGGGTATTCACCCCTCCACTTT. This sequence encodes CASSSRVSGYSPLHF.

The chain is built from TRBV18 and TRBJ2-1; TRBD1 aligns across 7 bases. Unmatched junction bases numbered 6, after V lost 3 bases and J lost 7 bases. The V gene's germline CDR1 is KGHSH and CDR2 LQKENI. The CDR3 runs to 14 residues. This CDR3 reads CASSPDRALNEQFF. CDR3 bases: TGTGCCAGCTCACCCGACAGGGCCCTTAATGAGCAGTTCTTC. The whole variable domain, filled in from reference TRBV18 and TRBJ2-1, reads NAGVMQNPRHLVRRRGQEARLRCSPMKGHSHVYWYRQLPEEGLKFMVYLQKENIIDESGMPKERFSAEFPKEGPSILRIQQVVRGDSAAYFCASSPDRALNEQFFGPGTRLTVL.

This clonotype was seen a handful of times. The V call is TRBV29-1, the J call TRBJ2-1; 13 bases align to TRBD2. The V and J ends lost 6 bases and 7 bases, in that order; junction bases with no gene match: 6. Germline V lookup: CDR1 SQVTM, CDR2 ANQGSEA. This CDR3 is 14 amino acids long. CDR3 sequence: CSVDWTSGGNEQFF. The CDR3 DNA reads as TGCAGCGTCGACTGGACTAGCGGGGGAAATGAGCAGTTCTTC.

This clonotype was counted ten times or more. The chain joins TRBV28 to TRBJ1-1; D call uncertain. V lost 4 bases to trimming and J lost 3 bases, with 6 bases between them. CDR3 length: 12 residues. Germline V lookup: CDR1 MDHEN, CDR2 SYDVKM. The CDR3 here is CASSWAYTEAFF. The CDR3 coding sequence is TGTGCCAGCAGTTGGGCGTACACTGAAGCTTTCTTT.

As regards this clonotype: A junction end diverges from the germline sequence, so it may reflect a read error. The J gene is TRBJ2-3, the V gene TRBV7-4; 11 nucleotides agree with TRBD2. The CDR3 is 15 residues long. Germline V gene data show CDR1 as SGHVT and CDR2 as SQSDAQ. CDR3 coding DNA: TGTGCCAGCAGCCCTAGCGGGGGGAGCATAGATACGCAGTATTTT. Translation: CASSPSGGSIDTQYF.

This CDR3 reads CASSPIARQGYGYTF. The CDR3 DNA is TGTGCCAGCAGCCCGATTGCTCGGCAGGGCTATGGCTACACCTTC. The gene calls are TRBV28 and TRBJ1-2, with D possibly matching TRBD1 (5 bases). The V end was cut by 6 bases, the J end by 4 bases, with 18 bases between. CDR1 is MDHEN, CDR2 SYDVKM, per germline. The CDR3 runs 15 residues.

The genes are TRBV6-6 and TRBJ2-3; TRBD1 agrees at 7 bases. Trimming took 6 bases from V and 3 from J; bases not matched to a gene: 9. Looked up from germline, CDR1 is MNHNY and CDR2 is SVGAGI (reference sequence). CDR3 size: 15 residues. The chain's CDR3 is CASRYRQGITDTQYF. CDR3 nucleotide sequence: TGTGCCAGCAGGTACAGACAGGGTATAACAGATACGCAGTATTTT.

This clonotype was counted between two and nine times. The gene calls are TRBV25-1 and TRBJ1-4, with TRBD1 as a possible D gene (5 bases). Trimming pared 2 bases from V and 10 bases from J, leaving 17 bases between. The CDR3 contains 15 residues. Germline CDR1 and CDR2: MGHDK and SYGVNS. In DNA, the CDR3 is TGTGCCAGCAGTGAAACTGGGGCCCTAGGGGTAAAACTGTTTTTT. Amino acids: CASSETGALGVKLFF.

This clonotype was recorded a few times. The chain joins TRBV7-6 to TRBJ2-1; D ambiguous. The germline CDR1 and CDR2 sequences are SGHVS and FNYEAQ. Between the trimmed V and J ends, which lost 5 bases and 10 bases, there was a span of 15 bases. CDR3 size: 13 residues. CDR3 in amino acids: CASSQVGVGEQFF. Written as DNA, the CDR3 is TGTGCCAGCAGCCAAGTTGGGGTGGGGGAGCAGTTCTTC.

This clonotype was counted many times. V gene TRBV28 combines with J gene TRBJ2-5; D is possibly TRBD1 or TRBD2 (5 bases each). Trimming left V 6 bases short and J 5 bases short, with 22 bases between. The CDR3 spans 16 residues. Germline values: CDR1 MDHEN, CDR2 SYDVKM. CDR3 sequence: CASSDGTGTGWETQYF. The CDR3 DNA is TGTGCCAGCAGCGACGGAACCGGGACCGGTTGGGAGACCCAGTACTTC.

CDR3 sequence reads: CSARQPGTGWGSNQPQHF. The DNA of the CDR3 is TGCAGTGCCCGTCAACCTGGGACAGGTTGGGGAAGCAATCAGCCCCAGCATTTT. The rearrangement uses TRBV20-1 and TRBJ1-5; TRBD1 agrees at 8 bases. Germline CDR1 and CDR2: DFQATT and SNEGSKA (reference sequence). The CDR3 covers 18 residues. V gave up 6 bases and J gave up 1 base; unmatched junction bases: 17.

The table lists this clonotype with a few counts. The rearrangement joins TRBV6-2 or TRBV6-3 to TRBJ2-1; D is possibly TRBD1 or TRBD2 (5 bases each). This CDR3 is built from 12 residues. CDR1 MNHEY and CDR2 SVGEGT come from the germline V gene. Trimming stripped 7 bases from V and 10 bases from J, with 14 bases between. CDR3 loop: CASNFPGPEQFF. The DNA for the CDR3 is TGTGCCAGCAATTTCCCGGGGCCCGAGCAGTTCTTC.

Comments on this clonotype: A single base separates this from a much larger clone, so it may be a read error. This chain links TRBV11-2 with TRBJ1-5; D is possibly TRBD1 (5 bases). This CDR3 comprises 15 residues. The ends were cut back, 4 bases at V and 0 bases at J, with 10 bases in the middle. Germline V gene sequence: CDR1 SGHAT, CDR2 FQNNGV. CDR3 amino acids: CASSSEGHSNQPQHF. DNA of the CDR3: TGTGCCAGCAGCTCAGAAGGACATAGCAATCAGCCCCAGCATTTT.

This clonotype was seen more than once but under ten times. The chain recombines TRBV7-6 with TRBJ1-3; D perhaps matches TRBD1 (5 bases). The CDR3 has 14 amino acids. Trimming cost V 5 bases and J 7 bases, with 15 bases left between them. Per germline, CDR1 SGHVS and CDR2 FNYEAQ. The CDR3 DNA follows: TGTGCCAGCAGCCCCGGGGGGGGGAAGAACACCATATATTTT. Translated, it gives CASSPGGGKNTIYF.

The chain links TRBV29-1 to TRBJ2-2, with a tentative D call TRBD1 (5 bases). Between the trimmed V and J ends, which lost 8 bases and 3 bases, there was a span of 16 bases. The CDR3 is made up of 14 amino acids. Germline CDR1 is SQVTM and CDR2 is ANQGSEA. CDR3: CSSRTNTDTGELFF. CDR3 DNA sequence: TGCAGCTCCCGGACAAATACGGACACCGGGGAGCTGTTTTTT.

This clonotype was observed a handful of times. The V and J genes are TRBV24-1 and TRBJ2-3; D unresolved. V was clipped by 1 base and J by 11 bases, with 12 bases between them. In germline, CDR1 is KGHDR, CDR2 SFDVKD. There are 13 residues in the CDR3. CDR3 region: CATSDFRRDGQYF. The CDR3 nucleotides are TGTGCCACCAGTGATTTTCGAAGGGATGGGCAGTATTTT.

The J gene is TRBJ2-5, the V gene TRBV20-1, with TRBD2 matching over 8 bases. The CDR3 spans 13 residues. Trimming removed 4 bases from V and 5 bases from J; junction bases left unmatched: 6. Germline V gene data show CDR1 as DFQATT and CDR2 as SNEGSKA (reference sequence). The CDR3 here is CSATGGTRETQYF. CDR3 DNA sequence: TGCAGTGCTACTGGGGGGACTAGGGAGACCCAGTACTTC.

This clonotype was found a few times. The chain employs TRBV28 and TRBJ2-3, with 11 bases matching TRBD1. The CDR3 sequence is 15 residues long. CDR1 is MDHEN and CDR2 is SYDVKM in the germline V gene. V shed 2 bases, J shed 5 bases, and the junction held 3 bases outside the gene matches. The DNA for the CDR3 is TGTGCCAGCAGTTTAGCCGGGACAGGGGGAGATACGCAGTATTTT. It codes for CASSLAGTGGDTQYF.

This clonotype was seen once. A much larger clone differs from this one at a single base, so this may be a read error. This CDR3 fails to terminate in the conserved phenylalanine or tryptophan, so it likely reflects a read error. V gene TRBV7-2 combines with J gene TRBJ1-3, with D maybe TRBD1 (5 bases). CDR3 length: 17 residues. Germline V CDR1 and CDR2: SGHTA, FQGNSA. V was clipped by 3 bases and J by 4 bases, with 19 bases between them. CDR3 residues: CASSFDWQGGFGNTIYC. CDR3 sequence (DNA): TGTGCCAGCAGCTTTGACTGGCAGGGAGGGTTCGGAAACACCATATATTGT.

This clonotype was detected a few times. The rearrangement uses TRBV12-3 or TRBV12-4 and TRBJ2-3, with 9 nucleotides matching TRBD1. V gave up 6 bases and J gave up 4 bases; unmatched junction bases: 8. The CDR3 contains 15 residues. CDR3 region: CASSPQTGGADTQYF. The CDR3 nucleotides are TGTGCCAGCAGCCCTCAGACAGGGGGGGCAGATACGCAGTATTTT.

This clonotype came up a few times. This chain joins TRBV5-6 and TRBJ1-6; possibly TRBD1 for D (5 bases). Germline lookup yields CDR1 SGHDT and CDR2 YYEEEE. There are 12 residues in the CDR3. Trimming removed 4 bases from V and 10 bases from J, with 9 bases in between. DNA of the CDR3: TGTGCCAGCAGCGGGGACCTATCACCCCTCCACTTT. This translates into CASSGDLSPLHF.

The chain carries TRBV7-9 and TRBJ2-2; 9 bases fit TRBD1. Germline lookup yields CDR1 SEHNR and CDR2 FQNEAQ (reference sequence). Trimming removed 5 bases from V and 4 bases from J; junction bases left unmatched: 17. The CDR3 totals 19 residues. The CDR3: CASSLLPGQGFTSTGELFF. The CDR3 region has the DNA TGTGCCAGCAGCCTTCTGCCGGGACAGGGTTTCACGAGCACCGGGGAGCTGTTTTTT.

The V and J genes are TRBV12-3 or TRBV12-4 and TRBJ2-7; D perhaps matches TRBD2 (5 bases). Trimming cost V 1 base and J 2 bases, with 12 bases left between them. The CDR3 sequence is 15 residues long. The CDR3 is CASSLVAGATYEQYF. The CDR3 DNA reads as TGTGCCAGCAGTTTAGTGGCGGGCGCAACCTACGAGCAGTACTTC.

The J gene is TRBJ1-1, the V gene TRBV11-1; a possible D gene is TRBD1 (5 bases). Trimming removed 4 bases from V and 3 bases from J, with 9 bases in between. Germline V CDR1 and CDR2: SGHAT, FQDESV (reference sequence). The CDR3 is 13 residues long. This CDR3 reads CASSYGGDTEAFF. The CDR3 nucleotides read TGTGCCAGCAGCTACGGGGGAGACACTGAAGCTTTCTTT.

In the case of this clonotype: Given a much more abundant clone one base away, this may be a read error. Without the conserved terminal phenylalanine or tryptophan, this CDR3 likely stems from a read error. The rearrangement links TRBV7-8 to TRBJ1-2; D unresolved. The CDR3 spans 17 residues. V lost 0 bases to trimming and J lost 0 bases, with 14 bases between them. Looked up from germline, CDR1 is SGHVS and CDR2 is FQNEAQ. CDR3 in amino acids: CASSLARPVKANYGYTL. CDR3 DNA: TGTGCCAGCAGCTTAGCTCGGCCAGTGAAAGCTAACTATGGCTACACCTTA.